The rows below give T cell receptor beta chains drawn from one sample of a study of T cells in Graves' hyperthyroidism and ophthalmopathy. TCRdb redid the calling of the multiplex PCR reads with MiXCR, one entry per CDR3 protein. The sample has tens of thousands of distinct CDR3 sequences, just under 50% seen once; the top ten hold approximately 6.2%. The sequenced sample was blood. These TCRs come from a woman aged 45-65 years with Graves' hyperthyroidism that later progressed to Graves' ophthalmopathy. Both conserved end residues are part of each CDR3. Fields, in order: CDR3 protein, CDR3 DNA, D gene, V gene, J gene, clone size. D genes are given only for firm matches. Size is stated for part of the rows, as once, few or many counts, or as a class when the clone is expanded.

CASSDNYGYTF	TGTGCCAGCAGTGATAACTATGGCTACACCTTC	.	TRBV28	TRBJ1-2	many
CASSVASGRASDTQYF	TGTGCCAGCAGCGTAGCTAGCGGGAGGGCCTCAGATACGCAGTATTTT	TRBD2	TRBV9	TRBJ2-3	many
CASSYRGSKNIQYF	TGTGCCAGCAGTTACCGGGGCTCCAAAAACATTCAGTACTTC	.	TRBV6-6	TRBJ2-4	many
CASSSGTDQSGYGYTF	TGTGCCAGCAGTTCCGGGACAGATCAATCCGGCTATGGCTACACCTTC	TRBD1	TRBV12-3/TRBV12-4	TRBJ1-2	many
CASSLESGQMYGYTF	TGTGCCAGCAGCTTAGAGTCTGGACAGATGTATGGCTACACCTTC	.	TRBV11-3	TRBJ1-2	many
CSARDPYAGNTIYF	TGCAGTGCTAGAGACCCATACGCTGGAAACACCATATATTTT	.	TRBV20-1	TRBJ1-3	many
CSARERDGQPQHF	TGCAGTGCTAGAGAGAGGGATGGGCAGCCCCAGCATTTT	.	TRBV20-1	TRBJ1-5	many
CASRNELAGAIDTQYF	TGTGCCAGCAGAAACGAACTAGCGGGAGCTATCGATACGCAGTATTTT	TRBD2	TRBV27	TRBJ2-3	once
CASGRDPTGELYF	TGTGCCAGCGGGAGGGATCCCACCGGGGAGCTGTACTTC	TRBD2	TRBV2	TRBJ2-7	.
CASSLNPGQGMRNTEAFF	TGTGCCAGCAGCTTAAACCCGGGGCAGGGAATGAGGAACACTGAAGCTTTCTTT	.	TRBV7-3	TRBJ1-1	many
CASSPEGRGRETQHF	TGCGCCAGCAGCCCCGAGGGACGGGGGCGCGAGACCCAGCATTTT	.	TRBV4-1	TRBJ1-5	.
CASSRTGVGYTF	TGTGCCAGCAGCAGAACAGGGGTTGGCTACACCTTC	TRBD1	TRBV12-3/TRBV12-4	TRBJ1-2	many
CASSGAGTNGYTF	TGTGCCAGCAGTGGCGCCGGGACCAATGGCTACACCTTC	.	TRBV6-2/TRBV6-3	TRBJ1-2	many
CAGRPTSVISRSTDTQYF	TGTGCCGGCAGACCGACTAGCGTGATAAGTCGTAGCACAGATACGCAGTATTTT	TRBD2	TRBV5-5	TRBJ2-3	.
CSAKRLAGQGGQPQHF	TGCAGTGCTAAACGACTAGCGGGGCAGGGGGGTCAGCCCCAGCATTTT	TRBD1	TRBV20-1	TRBJ1-5	.
CASSPLAGASDEQYF	TGTGCCAGCAGCCCCTTAGCGGGGGCGTCGGACGAGCAGTACTTC	TRBD2	TRBV7-2	TRBJ2-7	medium-sized
CASSELGKNIQYF	TGTGCCAGCAGTGAGTTGGGGAAAAACATTCAGTACTTC	.	TRBV2	TRBJ2-4	many
CASSLQGGSVRETQYF	TGTGCCAGCAGCTTACAAGGCGGGAGTGTACGCGAGACCCAGTACTTC	TRBD2	TRBV7-6	TRBJ2-5	many
CASFLTRDRSYEQYF	TGTGCCAGCTTCCTGACCCGGGACAGGTCCTACGAGCAGTACTTC	TRBD1	TRBV2	TRBJ2-7	many
CASSQVRSAGGATYEQYF	TGCGCCAGCAGCCAAGTTAGATCAGCGGGGGGCGCGACCTACGAGCAGTACTTC	TRBD2	TRBV4-1	TRBJ2-7	many
CSVEGPRGPYEQYF	TGCAGCGTTGAGGGGCCAAGAGGGCCCTACGAGCAGTACTTC	.	TRBV29-1	TRBJ2-7	.
CASGLVRGNQPQHF	TGTGCTAGTGGTTTGGTACGGGGCAATCAGCCCCAGCATTTT	.	TRBV12-5	TRBJ1-5	many
CASSRTGDYGYTF	TGTGCCAGCAGTCGGACAGGCGACTATGGCTACACCTTC	TRBD1	TRBV12-3/TRBV12-4	TRBJ1-2	many
CASSRGLVGADTQYF	TGTGCCAGCAGCCGGGGATTAGTTGGTGCAGATACGCAGTATTTT	.	TRBV2	TRBJ2-3	many
CASSLYGAPNQPQHF	TGTGCCAGCAGCTTATATGGGGCCCCCAATCAGCCCCAGCATTTT	.	TRBV7-3	TRBJ1-5	.
CASSVGGGLGEQYF	TGCGCCAGCAGCGTGGGCGGGGGATTGGGCGAGCAGTACTTC	TRBD2	TRBV5-1	TRBJ2-7	.
CASSIWLAESYEQYF	TGTGCCAGCAGCATATGGCTAGCGGAAAGCTACGAGCAGTACTTC	TRBD2	TRBV11-3	TRBJ2-7	.
CSVNTRSGSYNEQFF	TGCAGCGTTAACACTCGGAGCGGGTCCTACAATGAGCAGTTCTTC	.	TRBV29-1	TRBJ2-1	many
CASSLVPDTQYF	TGTGCCAGCAGCTTAGTCCCAGATACGCAGTATTTT	.	TRBV7-2	TRBJ2-3	medium-sized
CASRPGTSGRELFF	TGTGCCAGCAGACCCGGGACTAGCGGGAGGGAGCTGTTTTTT	TRBD2	TRBV6-6	TRBJ2-2	.
CSARREGITDTQYF	TGCAGTGCTAGGAGGGAGGGGATAACAGATACGCAGTATTTT	TRBD2	TRBV20-1	TRBJ2-3	.
CASSYSGTRQETQYF	TGTGCCAGCAGCTACTCCGGGACGCGCCAAGAGACCCAGTACTTC	.	TRBV11-3	TRBJ2-5	many
CASSPGGNAQYF	TGTGCCAGCAGCCCCGGGGGGAATGCGCAGTATTTT	TRBD2	TRBV6-4	TRBJ2-3	many
CASSPGGWTGELFF	TGTGCCAGCAGCCCGGGAGGGTGGACCGGGGAGCTGTTTTTT	TRBD2	TRBV3-1	TRBJ2-2	.
CASSPGTEGNTEAFF	TGCGCCAGCAGCCCTGGGACAGAAGGAAACACTGAAGCTTTCTTT	TRBD1	TRBV5-1	TRBJ1-1	.
CASSAGTGDNEQYF	TGCGCCAGCAGCGCAGGGACAGGGGACAACGAGCAGTACTTC	TRBD1	TRBV5-1	TRBJ2-7	.
CSVEAGQGHEQFF	TGCAGCGTTGAGGCGGGACAGGGCCATGAGCAGTTCTTC	TRBD1	TRBV29-1	TRBJ2-1	.
CSVDGMNTEAFF	TGCAGCGTTGACGGGATGAACACTGAAGCTTTCTTT	.	TRBV29-1	TRBJ1-1	medium-sized
CASSVSGTGELFF	TGTGCCAGCAGCGTAAGTGGGACCGGGGAGCTGTTTTTT	.	TRBV7-9	TRBJ2-2	.
CASSQVITDTQYF	TGTGCCAGCAGCCAAGTAATAACAGATACGCAGTATTTT	.	TRBV4-2	TRBJ2-3	medium-sized
CASSSGTSGGYEQYF	TGTGCCAGCAGCTCCGGGACTAGCGGGGGCTACGAGCAGTACTTC	TRBD2	TRBV7-6	TRBJ2-7	.
CASSQDFGGDEQYF	TGCGCCAGCAGCCAAGATTTCGGCGGCGACGAGCAGTACTTC	.	TRBV4-1	TRBJ2-7	many
CASSYSRQGGRRAFF	TGTGCCAGCAGTTACTCCCGACAGGGTGGGCGGCGAGCTTTCTTT	TRBD1	TRBV6-2/TRBV6-3	TRBJ1-1	many
CATSDPGQGNTEAFF	TGTGCCACCAGTGACCCTGGACAGGGGAACACTGAAGCTTTCTTT	TRBD1	TRBV24-1	TRBJ1-1	.
CASSPGLAGYEQYF	TGTGCCAGCAGTCCGGGACTAGCGGGCTACGAGCAGTACTTC	TRBD2	TRBV6-5	TRBJ2-7	many
CASSSGQIYEQYF	TGTGCCAGCAGCTCGGGACAGATCTACGAGCAGTACTTC	TRBD1	TRBV7-6	TRBJ2-7	.
CASSPRWQPLDEQYF	TGTGCCAGCAGTCCTCGATGGCAGCCCCTAGACGAGCAGTACTTC	.	TRBV12-3/TRBV12-4	TRBJ2-7	many
CASSRGGPQHF	TGTGCCAGTAGTCGTGGGGGGCCCCAGCATTTT	.	TRBV19	TRBJ1-5	.
CASKYRDRENIQYF	TGCGCCAGCAAATACCGGGACAGGGAAAACATTCAGTACTTC	TRBD1	TRBV10-2	TRBJ2-4	.
CASSQVPGYEAFF	TGCGCCAGCAGCCAAGTTCCGGGGTATGAAGCTTTCTTT	.	TRBV4-3	TRBJ1-1	many